A selection of T cell receptor beta chains follows, all from one sample in a study of shared clonotypes between healthy human individuals. Method: immunoSEQ multiplex PCR; TCRdb's copy keeps in-frame clones and lacks some. The table records more than 2,000,000 clones, approximately 95% of them present only once. Sequenced sample: naive CD4+ T cells from PBMCs. These receptor sequences come from a man between 18 and 35 years old in good health. Some clones in this sample may be carry-over from other donors' samples. Each CDR3 is given with its conserved first and last residue. Clone size, where shown, is once, few, many, or a class for clones that have expanded.

v_gene: TRBV5-8; abundance: NA; j_gene: TRBJ1-4; CDR3aa: CASSLLSGGYEKLFF
v_gene: TRBV30; abundance: NA; j_gene: TRBJ2-7; CDR3aa: CAWSPSGRAFYEQYF
v_gene: TRBV18; abundance: few; j_gene: TRBJ2-2; CDR3aa: CASSRTTNTGELFF
v_gene: TRBV7-2; abundance: NA; j_gene: TRBJ2-7; CDR3aa: CASSLASSGSYSYEQYF
v_gene: TRBV19; abundance: NA; j_gene: TRBJ1-5; CDR3aa: CASNRALGEQPQHF
v_gene: TRBV5-1; abundance: NA; j_gene: TRBJ1-1; CDR3aa: CASSLEGRAVEAFF
v_gene: TRBV5-1; abundance: NA; j_gene: TRBJ2-3; CDR3aa: CASSLVLAGGLSTDTQYF
v_gene: TRBV6-5; abundance: NA; j_gene: TRBJ2-2; CDR3aa: CASSPSAAGELFF
v_gene: TRBV2; abundance: NA; j_gene: TRBJ2-1; CDR3aa: CASRGFSGRSYNEQFF
v_gene: TRBV5-6; abundance: NA; j_gene: TRBJ2-7; CDR3aa: CASSSDRSYEQYF
v_gene: TRBV5-1; abundance: NA; j_gene: TRBJ2-4; CDR3aa: CASSPEGGQVNIQYF
v_gene: TRBV5-4; abundance: NA; j_gene: TRBJ2-3; CDR3aa: CASSLREDTQYF
v_gene: TRBV6-1; abundance: NA; j_gene: TRBJ1-5; CDR3aa: CASSEVFRGNQPQHF
v_gene: TRBV7-8; abundance: NA; j_gene: TRBJ2-7; CDR3aa: CASSYTTSGVNGEQYF
v_gene: TRBV7-8; abundance: once; j_gene: TRBJ1-1; CDR3aa: CASSLAYQVGGREAFF
v_gene: TRBV30; abundance: once; j_gene: TRBJ1-5; CDR3aa: CAWSGDSNQPQHF
v_gene: TRBV28; abundance: NA; j_gene: TRBJ2-3; CDR3aa: CASSLLGAADTQYF
v_gene: TRBV10-3; abundance: NA; j_gene: TRBJ2-5; CDR3aa: CAISESMGVPGGQQETQYF